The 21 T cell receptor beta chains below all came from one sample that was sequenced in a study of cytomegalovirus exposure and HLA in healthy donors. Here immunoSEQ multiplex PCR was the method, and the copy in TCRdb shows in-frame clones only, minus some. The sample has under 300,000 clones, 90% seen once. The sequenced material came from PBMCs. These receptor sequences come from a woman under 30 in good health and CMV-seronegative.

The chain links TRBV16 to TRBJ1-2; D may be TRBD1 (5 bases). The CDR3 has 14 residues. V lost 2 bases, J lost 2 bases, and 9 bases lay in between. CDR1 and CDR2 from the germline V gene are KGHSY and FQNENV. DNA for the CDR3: TGTGCCAGCAGCCAACTGAGACAGAACTATGGCTACACCTTC. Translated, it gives CASSQLRQNYGYTF.

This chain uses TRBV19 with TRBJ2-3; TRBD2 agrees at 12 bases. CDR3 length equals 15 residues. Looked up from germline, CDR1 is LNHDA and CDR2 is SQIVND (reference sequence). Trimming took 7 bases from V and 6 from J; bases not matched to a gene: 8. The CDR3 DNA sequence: TGTGCCAGTATCCCTAGCGGGGGGGGAGTGGATACGCAGTATTTT. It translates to CASIPSGGGVDTQYF.

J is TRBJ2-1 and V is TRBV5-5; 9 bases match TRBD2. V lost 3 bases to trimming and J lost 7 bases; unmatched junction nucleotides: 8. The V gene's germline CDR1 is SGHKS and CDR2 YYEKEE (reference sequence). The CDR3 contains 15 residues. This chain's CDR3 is CASSSLAGFKNEQFF. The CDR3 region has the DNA TGTGCCAGCAGCTCCCTAGCGGGATTTAAAAATGAGCAGTTCTTC.

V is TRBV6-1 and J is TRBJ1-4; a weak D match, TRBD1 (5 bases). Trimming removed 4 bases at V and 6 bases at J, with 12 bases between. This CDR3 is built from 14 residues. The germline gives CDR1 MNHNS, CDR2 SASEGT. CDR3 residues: CASSGGGGDEKLFF. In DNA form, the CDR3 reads TGTGCCAGCAGTGGGGGGGGAGGGGATGAAAAACTGTTTTTT.

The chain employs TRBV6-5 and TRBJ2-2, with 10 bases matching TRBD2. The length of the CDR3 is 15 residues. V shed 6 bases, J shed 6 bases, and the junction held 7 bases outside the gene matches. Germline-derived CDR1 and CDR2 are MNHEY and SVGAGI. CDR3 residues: CASSPSGGASGELFF. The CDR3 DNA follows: TGTGCCAGCAGCCCCAGCGGGGGGGCCTCCGGGGAGCTGTTTTTT.

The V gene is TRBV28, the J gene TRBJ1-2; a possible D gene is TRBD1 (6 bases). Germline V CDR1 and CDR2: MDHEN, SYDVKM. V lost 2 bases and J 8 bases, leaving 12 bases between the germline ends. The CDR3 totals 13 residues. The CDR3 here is CASSLIAGDGYTF. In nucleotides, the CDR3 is TGTGCCAGCAGTTTAATCGCAGGGGACGGCTACACCTTC.

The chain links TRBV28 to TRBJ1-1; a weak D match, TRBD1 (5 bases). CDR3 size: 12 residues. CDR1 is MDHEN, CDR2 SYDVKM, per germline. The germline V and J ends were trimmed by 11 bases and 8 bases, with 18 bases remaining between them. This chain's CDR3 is CAGRGDPGEAFF. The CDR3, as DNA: TGTGCCGGACGGGGGGATCCCGGCGAAGCTTTCTTT.

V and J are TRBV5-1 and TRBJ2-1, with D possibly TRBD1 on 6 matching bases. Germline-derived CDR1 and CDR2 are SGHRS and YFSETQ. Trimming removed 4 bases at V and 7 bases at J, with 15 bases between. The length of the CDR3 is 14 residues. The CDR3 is CASSNPGTRNEQFF. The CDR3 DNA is TGCGCCAGCAGCAACCCAGGGACAAGAAATGAGCAGTTCTTC.

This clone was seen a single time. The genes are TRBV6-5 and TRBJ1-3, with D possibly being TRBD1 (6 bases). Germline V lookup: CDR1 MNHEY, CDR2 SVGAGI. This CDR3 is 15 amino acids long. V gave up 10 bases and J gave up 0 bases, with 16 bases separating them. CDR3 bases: TGTGCCACAGGGGCGACAGTATACTCTGGAAACACCATATATTTT. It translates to CATGATVYSGNTIYF.

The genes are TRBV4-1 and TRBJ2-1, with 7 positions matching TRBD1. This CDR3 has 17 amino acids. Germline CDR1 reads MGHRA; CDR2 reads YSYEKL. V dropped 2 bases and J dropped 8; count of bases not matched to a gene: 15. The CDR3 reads CASSQLRQGPGVDEQFF. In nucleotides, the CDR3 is TGCGCCAGCAGCCAACTACGACAGGGCCCCGGTGTCGATGAGCAGTTCTTC.

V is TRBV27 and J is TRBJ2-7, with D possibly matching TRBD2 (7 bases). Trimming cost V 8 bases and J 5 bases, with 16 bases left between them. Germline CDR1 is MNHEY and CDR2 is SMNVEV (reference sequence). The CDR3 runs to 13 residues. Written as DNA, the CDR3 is TGTGCCAGCCCCCGACCGGGGGGCCACGAGCAGTACGTC. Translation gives CASPRPGGHEQYV.

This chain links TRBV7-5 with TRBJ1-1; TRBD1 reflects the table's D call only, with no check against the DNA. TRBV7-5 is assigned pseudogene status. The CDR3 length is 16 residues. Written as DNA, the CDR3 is TGTGTCAGAAGCTTATTGAGGGGGAGAAGGAACACTGAAGCTTTCTTT. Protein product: CVRSLLRGRRNTEAFF.

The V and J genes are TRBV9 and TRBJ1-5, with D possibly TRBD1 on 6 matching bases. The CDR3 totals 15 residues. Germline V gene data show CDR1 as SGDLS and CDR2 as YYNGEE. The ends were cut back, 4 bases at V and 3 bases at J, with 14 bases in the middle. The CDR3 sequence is CASSQRGGPNQPQHF. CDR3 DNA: TGTGCCAGCAGCCAACGTGGGGGCCCCAATCAGCCCCAGCATTTT.

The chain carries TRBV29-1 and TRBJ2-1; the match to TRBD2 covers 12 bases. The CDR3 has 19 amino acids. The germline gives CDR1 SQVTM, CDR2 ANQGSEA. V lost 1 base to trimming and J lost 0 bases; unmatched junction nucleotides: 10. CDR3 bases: TGCAGCGTTGAAGTCCCGACTAGCGGGGGTCGGAGCTCCTACAATGAGCAGTTCTTC. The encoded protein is CSVEVPTSGGRSSYNEQFF.

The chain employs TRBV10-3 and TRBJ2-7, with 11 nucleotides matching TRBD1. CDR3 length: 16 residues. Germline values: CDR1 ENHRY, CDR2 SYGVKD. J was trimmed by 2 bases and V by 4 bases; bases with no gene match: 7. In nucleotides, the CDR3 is TGTGCCATCAGTGGGCCGGGACAGGGGGACCCCTACGAGCAGTACTTC. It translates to CAISGPGQGDPYEQYF.

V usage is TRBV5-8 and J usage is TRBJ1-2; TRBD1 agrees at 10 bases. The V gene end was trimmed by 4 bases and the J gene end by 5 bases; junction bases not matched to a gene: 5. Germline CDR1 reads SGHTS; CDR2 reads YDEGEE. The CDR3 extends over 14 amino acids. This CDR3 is CASSRQGAGYGYTF. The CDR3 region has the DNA TGTGCCAGCAGCCGACAGGGGGCCGGGTATGGCTACACCTTC.

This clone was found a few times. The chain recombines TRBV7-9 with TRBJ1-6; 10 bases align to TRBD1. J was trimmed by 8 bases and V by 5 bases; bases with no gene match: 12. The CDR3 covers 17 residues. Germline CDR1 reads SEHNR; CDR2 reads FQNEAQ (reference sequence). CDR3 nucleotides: TGTGCCAGCAGCCCGGTGGGATCCGGGACAGGGGATTCACCCCTCCACTTT. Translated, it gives CASSPVGSGTGDSPLHF.

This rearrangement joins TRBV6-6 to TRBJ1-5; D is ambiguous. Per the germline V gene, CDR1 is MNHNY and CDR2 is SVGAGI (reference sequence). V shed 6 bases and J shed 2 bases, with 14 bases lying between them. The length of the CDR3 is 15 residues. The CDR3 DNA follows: TGTGCCAGCAGGGACTCACCAATGGGCAATCAGCCCCAGCATTTT. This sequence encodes CASRDSPMGNQPQHF.

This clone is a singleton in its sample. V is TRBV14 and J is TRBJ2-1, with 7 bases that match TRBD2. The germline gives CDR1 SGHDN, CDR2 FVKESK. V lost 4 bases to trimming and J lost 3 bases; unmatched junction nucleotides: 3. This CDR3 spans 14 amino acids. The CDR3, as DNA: TGTGCCAGCAGCCCTACGGGGGGCTACAATGAGCAGTTCTTC. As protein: CASSPTGGYNEQFF. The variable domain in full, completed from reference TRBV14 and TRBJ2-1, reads EAGVTQFPSHSVIEKGQTVTLRCDPISGHDNLYWYRRVMGKEIKFLLHFVKESKQDESGMPNNRFLAERTGGTYSTLKVQPAELEDSGVYFCASSPTGGYNEQFFGPGTRLTVL.

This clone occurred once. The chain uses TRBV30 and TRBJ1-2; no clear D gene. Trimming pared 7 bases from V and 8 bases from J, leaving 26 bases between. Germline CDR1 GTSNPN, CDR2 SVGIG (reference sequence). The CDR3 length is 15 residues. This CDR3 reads CALHSGRIRLRGYTF. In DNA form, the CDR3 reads TGTGCCTTACACTCTGGCAGGATCCGTCTCAGGGGCTACACCTTC.

This chain's CDR3 is CASSIRLQGAGAQPQHF. CDR3 bases: TGTGCCAGTAGTATTCGTCTTCAGGGGGCAGGAGCCCAGCCCCAGCATTTT. The chain is built from TRBV19 and TRBJ1-5, with TRBD1 identical over 8 bases. Trimming removed 3 bases from V and 7 bases from J; junction bases left unmatched: 14. Germline-derived CDR1 and CDR2 are LNHDA and SQIVND (reference sequence). This CDR3 comprises 17 residues.